This passage covers 6 T cell receptor beta chains from one sample sequenced in a study of cytotoxic CD8 clonotypes in ibrutinib-treated CLL. Profiled with immunoSEQ multiplex PCR; TCRdb holds only in-frame clones, not every one. There are about 40,000 clones in the sample; just over 70% occur only once, and over 9% lies in the top ten. The source was PBMCs, collected at disease progression, from a patient treated with ibrutinib. Every receptor here comes from a human donor with chronic lymphocytic leukemia.

CDR3 bases: TGTGCCAGCAGCCCCCGGACAGCCCAAGAGACCCAGTACTTC. It is translated as CASSPRTAQETQYF. J is TRBJ2-5 and V is TRBV11-2; the D gene is possibly TRBD1 (6 bases). Germline V gives CDR1 SGHAT, CDR2 FQNNGV. Deletions cut 5 bases from V and 1 base from J, with 11 bases between. There are 14 residues in the CDR3.

This rearrangement joins TRBV5-6 to TRBJ2-3, with 10 bases that match TRBD2. The trim removed 2 bases at V and 6 bases at J, leaving 6 bases unmatched. This CDR3 contains 15 residues. The germline CDR1 and CDR2 sequences are SGHDT and YYEEEE. The chain's CDR3 is CASSLRAGGPDTQYF. DNA of the CDR3: TGTGCCAGCAGCTTAAGAGCGGGGGGGCCTGATACGCAGTATTTT.

This clone has a single count. The chain links TRBV30 to TRBJ1-2; a possible D gene is TRBD1 (6 bases). Trimming left V 5 bases short and J 5 bases short, with 12 bases between. The CDR3 is 12 amino acids. Germline values: CDR1 GTSNPN, CDR2 SVGIG (reference sequence). CDR3 nucleotide sequence: TGTGCCTGGGGAGGGGGGAGTTATGGCTACACCTTC. This gives the protein CAWGGGSYGYTF. The full variable domain, with the rest looked up from reference TRBV30 and TRBJ1-2, is SQTIHQWPATLVQPVGSPLSLECTVEGTSNPNLYWYRQAAGRGLQLLFYSVGIGQISSEVPQNLSASRPQDRQFILSSKKLLLSDSGFYLCAWGGGSYGYTFGSGTRLTVV.

This clone was seen a handful of times. The gene calls are TRBV2 and TRBJ1-2; 8 bases agree with TRBD1. Germline CDR1 SNHLY, CDR2 FYNNEI. Losses at the gene ends were 1 base for V and 2 bases for J; bases not matched to a gene: 3. This CDR3 is built from 15 residues. CDR3 sequence reads: CASSEVDRGNYGYTF. CDR3 bases: TGTGCCAGCAGTGAAGTCGACAGGGGAAACTATGGCTACACCTTC.

V and J are TRBV5-6 and TRBJ2-7; D is tentatively TRBD1 or TRBD2 (6 bases each). Per germline, CDR1 SGHDT and CDR2 YYEEEE. This CDR3 contains 14 residues. V was cut by 2 bases and J by 4 bases, with 13 bases left in between. The CDR3 spells CASSFGQGRYEQYF. In DNA form, the CDR3 reads TGTGCCAGCAGCTTTGGGCAGGGGAGGTACGAGCAGTACTTC. Using reference TRBV5-6 and TRBJ2-7 for the parts outside the CDR3, the full variable domain is DAGVTQSPTHLIKTRGQQVTLRCSPKSGHDTVSWYQQALGQGPQFIFQYYEEEERQRGNFPDRFSGHQFPNYSSELNVNALLLGDSALYLCASSFGQGRYEQYFGPGTRLTVT.

This sequence joins TRBV4-1 and TRBJ1-2, with a weak D call TRBD1 (5 bases). Per the germline V gene, CDR1 is MGHRA and CDR2 is YSYEKL. This CDR3 comprises 18 residues. V was clipped by 1 base and J by 5 bases, with 23 bases between them. This CDR3 is CASSQGTGTENWRYGYTF. Here the CDR3 DNA reads TGCGCCAGCAGCCAAGGAACCGGGACGGAGAACTGGCGATATGGCTACACCTTC.